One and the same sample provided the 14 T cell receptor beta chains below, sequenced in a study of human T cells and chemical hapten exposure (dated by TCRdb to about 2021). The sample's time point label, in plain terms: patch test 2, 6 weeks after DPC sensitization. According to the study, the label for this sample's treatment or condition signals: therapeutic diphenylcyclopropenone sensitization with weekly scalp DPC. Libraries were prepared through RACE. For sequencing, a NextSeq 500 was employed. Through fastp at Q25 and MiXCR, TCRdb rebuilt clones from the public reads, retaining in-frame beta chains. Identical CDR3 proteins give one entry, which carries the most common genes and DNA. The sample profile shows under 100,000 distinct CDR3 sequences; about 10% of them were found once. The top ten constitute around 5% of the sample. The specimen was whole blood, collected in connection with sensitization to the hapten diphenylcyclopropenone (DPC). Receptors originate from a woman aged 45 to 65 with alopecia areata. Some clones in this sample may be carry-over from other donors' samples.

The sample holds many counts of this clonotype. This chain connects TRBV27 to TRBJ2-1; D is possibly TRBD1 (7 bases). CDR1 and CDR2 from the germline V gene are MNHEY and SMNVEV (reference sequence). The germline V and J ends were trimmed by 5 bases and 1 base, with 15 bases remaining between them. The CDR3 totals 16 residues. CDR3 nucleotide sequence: TGTGCCAGCAGTGGAGGGAAGGGGGCGTCCTACAATGAGCAGTTCTTC. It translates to CASSGGKGASYNEQFF.

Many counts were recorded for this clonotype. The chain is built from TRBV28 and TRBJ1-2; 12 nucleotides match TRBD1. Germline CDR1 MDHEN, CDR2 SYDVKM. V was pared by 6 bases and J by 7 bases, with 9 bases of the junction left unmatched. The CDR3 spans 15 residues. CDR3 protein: CASRRPGQGAFGYTF. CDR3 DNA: TGTGCCAGCAGACGCCCGGGACAGGGGGCGTTTGGCTACACCTTC.

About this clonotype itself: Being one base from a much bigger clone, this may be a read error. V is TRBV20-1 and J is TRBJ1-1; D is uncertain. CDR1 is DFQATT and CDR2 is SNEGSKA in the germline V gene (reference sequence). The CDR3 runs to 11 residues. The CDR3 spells CCVTSNTEAFF. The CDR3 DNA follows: TGCTGTGTCACATCGAACACTGAAGCTTTCTTT.

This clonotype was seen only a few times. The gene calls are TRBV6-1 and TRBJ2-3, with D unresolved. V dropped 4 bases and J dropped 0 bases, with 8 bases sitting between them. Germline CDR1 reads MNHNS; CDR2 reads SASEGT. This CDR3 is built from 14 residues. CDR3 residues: CASSGELSTDTQYF. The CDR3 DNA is TGTGCCAGCAGTGGGGAACTCAGCACAGATACGCAGTATTTT.

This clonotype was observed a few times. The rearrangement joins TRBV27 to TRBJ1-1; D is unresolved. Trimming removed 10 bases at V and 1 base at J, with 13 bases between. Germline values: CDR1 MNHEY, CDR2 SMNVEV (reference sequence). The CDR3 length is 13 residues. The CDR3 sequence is CATLAPGNTEAFF. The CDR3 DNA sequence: TGTGCCACCCTAGCACCGGGGAACACTGAAGCTTTCTTT.

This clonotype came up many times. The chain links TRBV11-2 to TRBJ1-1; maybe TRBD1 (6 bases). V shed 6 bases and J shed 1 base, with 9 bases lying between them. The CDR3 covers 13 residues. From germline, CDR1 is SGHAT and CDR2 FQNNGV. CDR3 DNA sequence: TGTGCCAGCAGGCGACAGGAGAACACTGAAGCTTTCTTT. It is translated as CASRRQENTEAFF.

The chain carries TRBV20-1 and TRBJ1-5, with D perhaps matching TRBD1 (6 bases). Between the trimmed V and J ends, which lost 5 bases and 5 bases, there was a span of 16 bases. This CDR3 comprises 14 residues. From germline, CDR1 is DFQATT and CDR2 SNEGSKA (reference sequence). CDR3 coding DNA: TGCAGTGCTCGCGAGGGCTCAGGGGATCAGCCCCAGCATTTT. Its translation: CSAREGSGDQPQHF.

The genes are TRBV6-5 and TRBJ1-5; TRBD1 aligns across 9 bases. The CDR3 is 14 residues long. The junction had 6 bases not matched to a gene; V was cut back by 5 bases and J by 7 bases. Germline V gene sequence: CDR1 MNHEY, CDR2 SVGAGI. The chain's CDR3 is CASSTDRGGQPQHF. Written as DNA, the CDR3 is TGTGCCAGCAGTACGGACAGGGGAGGGCAGCCCCAGCATTTT.

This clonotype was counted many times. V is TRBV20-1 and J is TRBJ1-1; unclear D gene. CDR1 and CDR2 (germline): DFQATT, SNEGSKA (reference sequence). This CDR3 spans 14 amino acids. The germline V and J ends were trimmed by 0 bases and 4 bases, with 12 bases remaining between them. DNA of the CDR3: TGCAGTGCTAGAGATGGCGCGGGTTCCACTGAAGCTTTCTTT. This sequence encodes CSARDGAGSTEAFF.

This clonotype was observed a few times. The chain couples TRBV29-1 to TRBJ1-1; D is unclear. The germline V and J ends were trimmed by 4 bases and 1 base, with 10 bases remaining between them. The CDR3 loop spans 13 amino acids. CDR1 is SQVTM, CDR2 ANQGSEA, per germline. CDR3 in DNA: TGCAGCGTTGTCATACAGACGAACACTGAAGCTTTCTTT. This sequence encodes CSVVIQTNTEAFF.

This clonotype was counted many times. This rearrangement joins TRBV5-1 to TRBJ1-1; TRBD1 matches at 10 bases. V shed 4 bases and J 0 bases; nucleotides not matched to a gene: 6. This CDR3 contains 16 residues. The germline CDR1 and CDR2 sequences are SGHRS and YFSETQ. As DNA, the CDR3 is TGCGCCAGCAGCCCGGGACAGGGGCTCATGAACACTGAAGCTTTCTTT. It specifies CASSPGQGLMNTEAFF.

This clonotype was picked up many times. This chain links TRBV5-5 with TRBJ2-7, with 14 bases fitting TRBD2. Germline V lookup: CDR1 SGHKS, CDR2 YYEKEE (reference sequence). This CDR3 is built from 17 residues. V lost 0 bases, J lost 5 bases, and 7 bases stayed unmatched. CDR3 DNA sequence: TGTGCCAGCAGCTTGGCCGGGACTAGCGGGAGTATCCACGAGCAGTACTTC. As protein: CASSLAGTSGSIHEQYF.

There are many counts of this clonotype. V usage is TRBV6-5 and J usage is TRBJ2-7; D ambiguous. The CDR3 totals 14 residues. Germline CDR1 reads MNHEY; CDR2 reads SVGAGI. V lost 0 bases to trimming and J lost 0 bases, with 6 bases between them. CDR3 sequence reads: CASSYSRFSYEQYF. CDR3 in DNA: TGTGCCAGCAGTTACTCGCGCTTCTCCTACGAGCAGTACTTC.

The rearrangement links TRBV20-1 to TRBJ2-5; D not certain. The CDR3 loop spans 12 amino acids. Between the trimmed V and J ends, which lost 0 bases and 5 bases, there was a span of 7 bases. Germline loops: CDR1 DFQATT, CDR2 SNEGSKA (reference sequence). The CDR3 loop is CSARDRAETQYF. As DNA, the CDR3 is TGCAGTGCTAGAGATCGGGCGGAGACCCAGTACTTC.